These 25 T cell receptor beta chains share one sample of origin, sequenced in a study of blood T cells in healthy people across ages. Primed by a sample-barcoded 5' primer and a J-beta primer mix, a second PCR proceeded for roughly 7 to 11 cycles. MiXCR was run by TCRdb on the 5' RACE reads, yielding one entry per CDR3 protein. The sample lists 600,000 to 800,000 distinct CDR3 sequences; over 40% were seen once. Sequenced: blood. These receptors all come from a woman aged 80 or over in good health.

This clonotype was detected only once. Being one base from a much bigger clone, this may be a read error. The rearrangement uses TRBV20-1 and TRBJ2-4; TRBD2 might be the D (6 bases). The better agreement between TRBJ2-7 and the DNA end casts doubt on the J call. The CDR3 extends over 12 amino acids. Germline lookup yields CDR1 DFQATT and CDR2 SNEGSKA (reference sequence). The CDR3 nucleotides read TGCAGTGCTGGTCGGGAGATCTACGAGCAGTACTTC. It yields the protein CSAGREIYEQYF.

This sequence joins TRBV10-3 and TRBJ2-1, with D unresolved. V was clipped by 3 bases and J by 8 bases, with 5 bases between them. Germline V gene sequence: CDR1 ENHRY, CDR2 SYGVKD. The CDR3 is 11 amino acids. The CDR3 reads CAISDDYEQFF. DNA of the CDR3: TGTGCCATCAGTGACGACTATGAGCAGTTCTTC.

There are a few counts of this clonotype. For the CDR3, the DNA is TGTGCCAGCAGTTTATTTTCGGGTTTTGAGCAGTTCTTC. It translates to CASSLFSGFEQFF. The chain joins TRBV28 to TRBJ2-1, with no clear D. The CDR3 is made up of 13 amino acids. Per germline, CDR1 MDHEN and CDR2 SYDVKM. Trimming shortened V by 1 base and J by 9 bases, and 10 bases separated the two germline ends.

Only a few counts were recorded for this clonotype. This chain links TRBV30 with TRBJ2-1; maybe TRBD2 (5 bases). CDR3 size: 10 residues. V lost 2 bases and J lost 13, with 9 bases in between. The germline CDR1 and CDR2 sequences are GTSNPN and SVGIG (reference sequence). For the CDR3, the DNA is TGTGCCTGGAGTCTCGGGGTTCAGTTCTTC. Amino acids: CAWSLGVQFF.

Concerning this clonotype itself: A much larger clone lies a single base off, so this may be a read error. CDR3 DNA sequence: TGCGCCAGCAGCTTTAATAGAGGCCCTGGGGTCAACGTCCTGACTTTC. This codes for CASSFNRGPGVNVLTF. The chain employs TRBV5-1 and TRBJ2-6, with D unclear. This CDR3 is built from 16 residues. Germline CDR1 SGHRS, CDR2 YFSETQ.

As concerns this clonotype: A much more abundant neighbour one base away suggests this may be a read error. The V and J genes are TRBV28 and TRBJ2-7; perhaps D is TRBD1 or TRBD2 (5 bases each). From germline, CDR1 is MDHEN and CDR2 SYDVKM. V was shortened by 4 bases and J by 3 bases, with 16 bases between the two germline ends. The CDR3 is 15 amino acids. CDR3 coding DNA: TGTGCCAGCAGTTCCGGGGCAGCCTTACTCTACGAGCAGTACTTC. Translation: CASSSGAALLYEQYF.

This chain links TRBV7-2 with TRBJ2-5, with a weak D call TRBD1 (6 bases). CDR1 SGHTA and CDR2 FQGNSA come from the germline V gene. Trimming stripped 3 bases from V and 4 bases from J, with 12 bases between. This CDR3 has 14 amino acids. CDR3: CASSFNRVRETQYF. CDR3 bases: TGTGCCAGCAGCTTCAACAGGGTCCGAGAGACCCAGTACTTC.

This clonotype has ten or more counts. The J gene is TRBJ2-7, the V gene TRBV7-2; possible D gene TRBD1, 6 bases. The CDR3 runs 15 residues. CDR1 and CDR2 from the germline V gene are SGHTA and FQGNSA. The V end was cut by 5 bases, the J end by 0 bases, with 14 bases between. CDR3 in amino acids: CASSRLDSSSYEQYF. The CDR3 bases are TGTGCCAGCAGCCGGCTGGACAGTAGCTCCTACGAGCAGTACTTC. The complete variable domain, with remaining parts taken from reference TRBV7-2 and TRBJ2-7, reads GAGVSQSPSNKVTEKGKDVELRCDPISGHTALYWYRQSLGQGLEFLIYFQGNSAPDKSGLPSDRFSAERTGGSVSTLTIQRTQQEDSAVYLCASSRLDSSSYEQYFGPGTRLTVT.

As to this clonotype: A much larger clonotype is one base distant, so this may be a read error. The rearrangement uses TRBV9 and TRBJ2-4, with a weak D call TRBD1 (6 bases). V was cut by 3 bases and J by 15 bases, with 22 bases left in between. The CDR3 has 14 residues. CDR1 and CDR2 (germline): SGDLS, YYNGEE. The CDR3 bases are TGTGCCAGCAGCGGAGGCAGGGGTGGCTACGAGCGGTACTTC. Its translation is CASSGGRGGYERYF.

In this sample, this clonotype turned up once. V usage is TRBV12-3 or TRBV12-4 and J usage is TRBJ2-7, with a tentative D call TRBD2 (6 bases). The last part of the DNA fits TRBJ2-4 better; the J call may be wrong. The CDR3 extends over 14 amino acids. For the CDR3, the DNA is TGTGCCACCGCGATAGGCGGGGCTGGGGACATTCAGTACTTC. Translation gives CATAIGGAGDIQYF.

CDR3 in amino acids: CASTRLAGITGELFF. CDR3 nucleotide sequence: TGTGCCAGCACCCGACTAGCGGGGATCACCGGGGAGCTGTTTTTT. The rearrangement uses TRBV2 and TRBJ2-2, with 11 positions matching TRBD2. Unmatched junction bases numbered 5, after V lost 7 bases and J lost 4 bases. This CDR3 region has 15 residues. The germline CDR1 and CDR2 sequences are SNHLY and FYNNEI.

This clonotype was seen repeatedly, ten times or more. The V and J genes are TRBV7-9 and TRBJ1-4; a weak D match, TRBD1 (5 bases). Deletions cut 5 bases from V and 7 bases from J, with 23 bases between. The CDR3 sequence is 17 residues long. The germline CDR1 and CDR2 sequences are SEHNR and FQNEAQ (reference sequence). CDR3 loop: CASSSQRHRSGSEKLFF. The CDR3 DNA follows: TGTGCCAGCAGCAGCCAACGCCACAGGTCAGGGAGTGAAAAACTGTTTTTT.

The CDR3 DNA reads TGTGCCAGCAGCCCCCGCCTCCATGATGAGCAGTTCTTC. Translating gives CASSPRLHDEQFF. The chain is built from TRBV4-2 and TRBJ2-1; D remains ambiguous. There are 13 residues in the CDR3. Germline V lookup: CDR1 LGHNA, CDR2 YNFKEQ. Between the trimmed V and J ends, which lost 4 bases and 8 bases, there was a span of 12 bases.

This clonotype was detected a few times. One end of the junction fails to match germline, which may point to a read error. The chain carries TRBV20-1 and TRBJ2-3; the D gene is possibly TRBD2 (6 bases). Germline V gene lookup returns CDR1 DFQATT and CDR2 SNEGSKA (reference sequence). This CDR3 comprises 15 residues. Written as DNA, the CDR3 is TGCAGTGCTAACATACTAGCAGGCGGCACAGATACGCGGTATTTT. Translation: CSANILAGGTDTRYF.

This clonotype was picked up one time. A single base separates this from a much larger clone, so it may be a read error. This chain uses TRBV5-6 with TRBJ2-1, with unresolved D. The CDR3 extends over 15 amino acids. Trimming shortened V by 10 bases and J by 9 bases, and 26 bases separated the two germline ends. Germline CDR1 SGHDT, CDR2 YYEEEE. The CDR3 DNA reads TGTGCCGCCCATTCCGGGCCGGGTCGTTTAGGTGAGCAGTTCTTC. Translation gives CAAHSGPGRLGEQFF.

This clonotype appeared many times. This sequence joins TRBV20-1 and TRBJ2-7; D not certain. The closer fit of TRBJ2-5 to the DNA end suggests the J call may be wrong. CDR3 length: 13 amino acids. Looked up from germline, CDR1 is DFQATT and CDR2 is SNEGSKA (reference sequence). The DNA for the CDR3 is TGCAGCGCGAACATGGGGTTCTTAGAGACCCAGTACTTC. This gives the protein CSANMGFLETQYF.

The rearrangement links TRBV6-5 to TRBJ2-7; D is perhaps TRBD2 (6 bases). The CDR3 covers 16 residues. The V gene's germline CDR1 is MNHEY and CDR2 SVGAGI. V lost 2 bases and J lost 2, with 16 bases in between. In DNA form, the CDR3 reads TGTGCCAGCAGTTACCTTCCGGGGGTGGCTACCTACGAGCAGTACTTC. Its translation: CASSYLPGVATYEQYF.

This sequence joins TRBV6-2 or TRBV6-3 and TRBJ2-5; the match to TRBD2 covers 7 bases. Germline V CDR1 and CDR2: MNHEY, SVGEGT. This CDR3 contains 15 residues. With 2 bases clipped from V and 2 bases from J, the junction kept 5 bases outside the gene matches. The CDR3 spells CASSYGGGEQETQYF. The CDR3 region has the DNA TGTGCCAGCAGTTACGGCGGGGGTGAGCAAGAGACCCAGTACTTC.

This clonotype was recorded a few times. The chain links TRBV4-2 to TRBJ2-3; D unresolved. CDR3 length: 15 residues. The V gene lost 0 bases and the J gene lost 2 bases, with 9 bases spanning the gap. Germline V CDR1 and CDR2: LGHNA, YNFKEQ. CDR3 sequence reads: CASSQEGRFTDTQYF. CDR3 in DNA: TGTGCCAGCAGCCAAGAAGGCAGGTTCACAGATACGCAGTATTTT.

This chain joins TRBV28 and TRBJ1-6, with D possibly being TRBD1 (5 bases). V was shortened by 3 bases and J by 8 bases, with 14 bases between the two germline ends. The CDR3 runs 15 residues. Per the germline V gene, CDR1 is MDHEN and CDR2 is SYDVKM. The CDR3: CASSFPGRADSPLHF. The CDR3 DNA reads TGTGCCAGCAGTTTCCCGGGCAGGGCCGATTCACCCCTCCACTTT.

The chain uses TRBV3-1 and TRBJ2-1; 7 nucleotides align to TRBD2. The CDR3 consists of 15 residues. Germline CDR1 is LGHDT and CDR2 is YNNKEL (reference sequence). V shed 4 bases, J shed 5 bases, and the junction held 8 bases outside the gene matches. The CDR3 is CASSPGLADDNEQFF. CDR3 bases: TGTGCCAGCAGCCCCGGGCTAGCGGACGACAATGAGCAGTTCTTC.

Only a few counts were recorded for this clonotype. The chain is built from TRBV6-5 and TRBJ2-3; D ambiguous. The germline V gene encodes CDR1 MNHEY and CDR2 SVGAGI. The CDR3 contains 13 residues. V lost 5 bases to trimming and J lost 2 bases, with 8 bases between them. In DNA form, the CDR3 reads TGTGCCAGCAGTGACGACCACACAGATACGCAGTATTTT. Its translation is CASSDDHTDTQYF.

The gene calls are TRBV29-1 and TRBJ2-3, with 10 bases that match TRBD2. CDR1 is SQVTM and CDR2 is ANQGSEA in the germline V gene. CDR3 length: 14 amino acids. V was pared by 5 bases and J by 4 bases, with 6 bases of the junction left unmatched. The CDR3 nucleotides read TGCAGCGTTTGGGCTAGCGGGAGTTCAGATACGCAGTATTTT. Translation gives CSVWASGSSDTQYF.

The chain is built from TRBV20-1 and TRBJ2-7, with D uncertain. This CDR3 region has 12 residues. Between the trimmed V and J ends, which lost 4 bases and 5 bases, there was a span of 12 bases. Germline values: CDR1 DFQATT, CDR2 SNEGSKA (reference sequence). The DNA for the CDR3 is TGCAGTGCTATAGTCCCCACCCACGAGCAGTACTTC. Translated, it gives CSAIVPTHEQYF.

The J gene is TRBJ2-5, the V gene TRBV15; either TRBD1 or TRBD2 may fit D (6 bases each). Trimming took off 8 bases at V and 7 bases at J, with 20 bases between the two ends. Germline CDR1 and CDR2: LNHNV and YYDKDF (reference sequence). The length of the CDR3 is 14 residues. CDR3 sequence reads: CATRESGEAATQYF. In DNA form, the CDR3 reads TGTGCCACCCGAGAGTCAGGGGAGGCCGCGACCCAGTACTTC.